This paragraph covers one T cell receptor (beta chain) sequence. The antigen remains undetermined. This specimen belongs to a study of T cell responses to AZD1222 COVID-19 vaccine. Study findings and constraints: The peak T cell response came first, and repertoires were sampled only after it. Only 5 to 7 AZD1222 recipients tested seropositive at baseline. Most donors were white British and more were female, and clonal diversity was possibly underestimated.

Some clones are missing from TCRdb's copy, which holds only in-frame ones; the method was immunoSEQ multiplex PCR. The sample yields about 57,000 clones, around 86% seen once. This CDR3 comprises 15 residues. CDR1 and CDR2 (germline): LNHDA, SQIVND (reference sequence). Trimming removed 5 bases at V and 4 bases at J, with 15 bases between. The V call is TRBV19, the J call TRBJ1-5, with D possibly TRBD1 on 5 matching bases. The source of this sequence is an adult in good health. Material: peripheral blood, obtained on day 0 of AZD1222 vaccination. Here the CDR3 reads CASSPTRGANQPQHF. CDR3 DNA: TGTGCCAGTAGTCCGACTCGAGGGGCTAATCAGCCCCAGCATTTT.